The 32 T cell receptor beta chains below were found in one sample sequenced in a study of CDR3 diversity in severe acne. TCRdb independently ran MiXCR on the PCR reads; one entry per CDR3 protein. Among around 83,000 distinct CDR3 sequences, under 55% were seen once, and the ten largest hold around 10%. Specimen: blood. The receptors come from a male donor with severe acne vulgaris.

About this clonotype itself: It may be a read error: a sequence one base away is much more abundant. This likely comes from a read error, as the CDR3 has no conserved phenylalanine or tryptophan at its end. The chain has TRBV5-1 and TRBJ1-2; tentative D call: TRBD1 (6 bases). This CDR3 has 13 amino acids. Trimming removed 0 bases at V and 3 bases at J, with 6 bases between. The germline gives CDR1 SGHRS, CDR2 YFSETQ. This CDR3 is CASSLAGDYGYTL. The CDR3 DNA reads as TGCGCCAGCAGCTTGGCAGGGGACTATGGCTACACCCTC.

In this sample, this clonotype turned up many times. The V gene is TRBV10-2, the J gene TRBJ2-7; TRBD2 matches 10 bases. V lost 10 bases to trimming and J lost 0 bases; unmatched junction nucleotides: 18. The V gene's germline CDR1 is WSHSY and CDR2 SAAADI. CDR3 length equals 18 residues. The CDR3 DNA reads as TGCGCCACCAAGCCGTTTACCGGGACTAGCGTAAGCTCCTACGAGCAGTACTTC. Protein product: CATKPFTGTSVSSYEQYF.

This clonotype was found a few times. The chain carries TRBV20-1 and TRBJ2-5; 9 bases match TRBD1. Trimming cost V 5 bases and J 4 bases; bases outside gene matches: 5. The CDR3 is 13 residues long. CDR1 is DFQATT, CDR2 SNEGSKA, per germline (reference sequence). The CDR3 sequence: CSAGTGGVETQYF. CDR3 in DNA: TGCAGTGCTGGTACAGGGGGCGTAGAGACCCAGTACTTC.

V is TRBV19 and J is TRBJ1-5, with 9 bases lining up with TRBD1. This CDR3 is 16 amino acids long. The V segment lost 9 bases and the J segment 0 bases; nucleotides outside the gene matches: 9. The germline gives CDR1 LNHDA, CDR2 SQIVND (reference sequence). CDR3 region: CASQSGTGISNQPQHF. DNA for the CDR3: TGTGCCAGCCAATCCGGGACAGGGATTAGCAATCAGCCCCAGCATTTT.

A remark on this clonotype: A read error may be the cause here, since a much bigger clone is one base away. This chain joins TRBV6-5 and TRBJ2-2, with D possibly TRBD1 on 5 matching bases. The CDR3 is 15 amino acids. Trimming shortened V by 6 bases and J by 7 bases, and 18 bases separated the two germline ends. Per the germline V gene, CDR1 is MNHEY and CDR2 is SVGAGI. DNA for the CDR3: TGTGCCAGCAGGGAAGCAGGAGCCAGGGACGGGGAGCTGTTTTTT. It is translated as CASREAGARDGELFF.

This clonotype was seen many times. The chain is built from TRBV5-1 and TRBJ2-2; D unclear. Germline CDR1 SGHRS, CDR2 YFSETQ. This CDR3 contains 15 residues. Deletions cut 1 base from V and 4 bases from J, with 11 bases between. The CDR3 nucleotides are TGCGCCAGCAGCTTGCGGCCCCAGATCACCGGGGAGCTGTTTTTT. It yields the protein CASSLRPQITGELFF.

This chain links TRBV28 with TRBJ2-7; D is undetermined. Germline lookup yields CDR1 MDHEN and CDR2 SYDVKM. With 10 bases removed from V and 2 bases from J, the gap between germline ends came to 15 bases. CDR3 size: 13 residues. Written as DNA, the CDR3 is TGTGCCACCTTCTCACAGATCCCCTACGAGCAGTACTTC. Translated: CATFSQIPYEQYF.

This clonotype appeared once. This may arise from a read error, as a much more abundant clone is one base away. The chain uses TRBV10-3 and TRBJ2-1; D unclear. The CDR3 spans 14 residues. CDR1 and CDR2 (germline): ENHRY, SYGVKD. The DNA of the CDR3 is TGTGCCGTCAGTGAGTCGATCGACGTCGGTGAGCAGTTCTTC. Its protein product is CAVSESIDVGEQFF.

This clonotype was picked up many times. J is TRBJ1-5 and V is TRBV7-9, with 9 bases lining up with TRBD1. The CDR3 has 16 amino acids. The J segment lost 6 bases and the V segment lost 2 bases, leaving 8 bases of the junction unmatched. Germline V gene lookup returns CDR1 SEHNR and CDR2 FQNEAQ (reference sequence). CDR3 in DNA: TGTGCCAGCAGCTTATCAAGACAGGGGGTACTTCAGCCCCAGCATTTT. This encodes CASSLSRQGVLQPQHF. The full variable domain, completed using reference TRBV7-9 and TRBJ1-5, is DTGVSQNPRHKITKRGQNVTFRCDPISEHNRLYWYRQTLGQGPEFLTYFQNEAQLEKSRLLSDRFSAERPKGSFSTLEIQRTEQGDSAMYLCASSLSRQGVLQPQHFGDGTRLSIL.

This chain links TRBV5-6 with TRBJ2-7; TRBD2 matches at 15 bases. V lost 5 bases and J lost 4; bases outside the gene matches: 4. The CDR3 covers 15 residues. Germline loops: CDR1 SGHDT, CDR2 YYEEEE. In DNA, the CDR3 is TGTGCCAGCAGTGACGGGACTAGCGGGGGGTACGAGCAGTACTTC. Protein sequence: CASSDGTSGGYEQYF.

About this clonotype: A much larger clone differs from this one at a single base, so this may be a read error. The chain joins TRBV5-1 to TRBJ1-6, with D unresolved. Germline V gene lookup returns CDR1 SGHRS and CDR2 YFSETQ. There are 16 residues in the CDR3. CDR3 nucleotide sequence: TGCGCCAGCAGCCTCGACACTAGCTCCTATAATTCATCCCTCCACTTT. Residues: CASSLDTSSYNSSLHF.

This clonotype has only one observation. A much larger clone is a single base away; this may be a read error. Since no conserved phenylalanine or tryptophan closes the CDR3, a read error is the likely cause. The genes are TRBV6-1 and TRBJ2-7, with D tentatively TRBD2 (6 bases). CDR1 and CDR2 (germline): MNHNS, SASEGT. This CDR3 spans 15 amino acids. Between the trimmed V and J ends, which lost 4 bases and 0 bases, there was a span of 13 bases. This chain's CDR3 is CASSGRDGSSYEQYL. CDR3 in DNA: TGTGCCAGCAGTGGCAGGGACGGGAGCTCCTACGAGCAGTACCTC.

This clonotype has a handful of counts. The chain employs TRBV4-1 and TRBJ2-5; the D gene is possibly TRBD2 (5 bases). V dropped 1 base and J dropped 5 bases, with 8 bases sitting between them. CDR1 MGHRA and CDR2 YSYEKL come from the germline V gene. CDR3 length: 13 amino acids. CDR3 coding DNA: TGCGCCAGCAGCCAAGGGGAGTTCGAGACCCAGTACTTC. It is translated as CASSQGEFETQYF.

The genes are TRBV2 and TRBJ2-2; D unclear. This CDR3 region has 11 residues. Germline CDR1 and CDR2: SNHLY and FYNNEI. Trimming left V 2 bases short and J 8 bases short, with 3 bases between. As DNA, the CDR3 is TGTGCCAGCAGTGAATCTGGGGAGCTGTTTTTT. Encoded protein: CASSESGELFF.

This clonotype was found many times. The chain couples TRBV7-8 to TRBJ2-2, with D possibly called TRBD1 or TRBD2 (5 bases each). The ends were cut back, 5 bases at V and 2 bases at J, with 9 bases in the middle. Germline V gene data show CDR1 as SGHVS and CDR2 as FQNEAQ. The CDR3 has 14 amino acids. In DNA, the CDR3 is TGTGCCAGCAGCCAGGGACCAAACACCGGGGAGCTGTTTTTT. Its protein product is CASSQGPNTGELFF. The whole variable domain, remainder taken from reference TRBV7-8 and TRBJ2-2, is GAGVSQSPRYKVAKRGQDVALRCDPISGHVSLFWYQQALGQGPEFLTYFQNEAQLDKSGLPSDRFFAERPEGSVSTLKIQRTQQEDSAVYLCASSQGPNTGELFFGEGSRLTVL.

The rearrangement uses TRBV25-1 and TRBJ2-2; D may be TRBD2 (5 bases). CDR1 is MGHDK, CDR2 SYGVNS, per germline. The CDR3 is made up of 15 amino acids. The V end was cut by 5 bases, the J end by 0 bases, with 10 bases between. The CDR3 loop is CASSYWGANTGELFF. The CDR3 nucleotides are TGTGCCAGCAGTTACTGGGGAGCGAACACCGGGGAGCTGTTTTTT.

The table lists this clonotype with many counts. V gene TRBV7-9 combines with J gene TRBJ2-1; 9 nucleotides match TRBD1. The junction had 10 bases not matched to a gene; V was cut back by 2 bases and J by 5 bases. This CDR3 comprises 17 residues. CDR1 and CDR2 (germline): SEHNR, FQNEAQ (reference sequence). CDR3 sequence (DNA): TGTGCCAGCAGCTTACTTAAGAGGACAGGGGTCAACAATGAGCAGTTCTTC. Translation gives CASSLLKRTGVNNEQFF.

This CDR3 reads CASSLRTSIIHLLFF. DNA of the CDR3: TGTGCCAGCAGCCTCAGGACTAGTATTATTCATTTGCTGTTCTTC. The chain employs TRBV7-2 and TRBJ2-1; 7 nucleotides align to TRBD2. Unmatched junction bases numbered 19, after V lost 5 bases and J lost 15 bases. The CDR3 is made up of 15 amino acids. Germline V gene lookup returns CDR1 SGHTA and CDR2 FQGNSA.

This clonotype has a count of ten or more. The V call is TRBV25-1, the J call TRBJ1-3; weak D call: TRBD1 (5 bases). Trimming pared 8 bases from V and 0 bases from J, leaving 14 bases between. Germline V lookup: CDR1 MGHDK, CDR2 SYGVNS. This CDR3 comprises 15 residues. CDR3 amino acids: CASGAAGSSGNTIYF. CDR3 DNA: TGTGCCAGCGGGGCAGCGGGGAGCTCTGGAAACACCATATATTTT.

The chain has TRBV9 and TRBJ1-1; D not certain. Germline CDR1 reads SGDLS; CDR2 reads YYNGEE. This CDR3 is 13 amino acids long. The V end lost 0 bases, the J end lost 4 bases, and 7 bases lay between the germline ends. CDR3 loop: CASSVGSGTEAFF. CDR3 DNA sequence: TGTGCCAGCAGCGTAGGAAGTGGCACTGAAGCTTTCTTT.

V is TRBV28 and J is TRBJ2-7, with 9 nucleotides matching TRBD2. The junction had 10 bases not matched to a gene; V was cut back by 9 bases and J by 1 base. In germline, CDR1 is MDHEN, CDR2 SYDVKM. This CDR3 is built from 15 residues. The CDR3 DNA sequence: TGTGCCAGTAATACCGGGACTAGCCCATCCTACGAGCAGTACTTC. This gives the protein CASNTGTSPSYEQYF. The entire variable domain, with the rest obtained from reference TRBV28 and TRBJ2-7, is as follows: DVKVTQSSRYLVKRTGEKVFLECVQDMDHENMFWYRQDPGLGLRLIYFSYDVKMKEKGDIPEGYSVSREKKERFSLILESASTNQTSMYLCASNTGTSPSYEQYFGPGTRLTVT.

The J gene is TRBJ2-7, the V gene TRBV29-1; unclear D gene. With 6 bases removed from V and 3 bases from J, the gap between germline ends came to 21 bases. The CDR3 is 15 amino acids. Germline CDR1 is SQVTM and CDR2 is ANQGSEA. The CDR3 DNA follows: TGCAGCGTCTCCATCCAAAGTACCGCCTTCTACGAGCAGTACTTC. Its translation: CSVSIQSTAFYEQYF.

The chain couples TRBV15 to TRBJ2-1; 7 positions match TRBD1. J lost 3 bases, V lost 0 bases, and 17 bases had no gene match. The germline gives CDR1 LNHNV, CDR2 YYDKDF (reference sequence). This CDR3 has 20 residues. The CDR3 region has the DNA TGTGCCACCAGCAGAGAGTCGGCCGGGACAGCTTTCGCCCTCTACAATGAGCAGTTCTTC. It yields the protein CATSRESAGTAFALYNEQFF.

This clonotype was seen only once. This chain uses TRBV15 with TRBJ1-5; D gene ambiguous. V was cut by 2 bases and J by 0 bases, with 5 bases left in between. Germline CDR1 is LNHNV and CDR2 is YYDKDF (reference sequence). The length of the CDR3 is 14 residues. The CDR3 nucleotides read TGTGCCACCAGCAGATTAAATAGCAATCAGCCCCAGCATTTT. Translated: CATSRLNSNQPQHF.

A remark on this clonotype: At one end the junction does not follow the germline gene, possibly because of a read error. V gene TRBV29-1 combines with J gene TRBJ2-6; D is possibly TRBD2 (5 bases). This CDR3 spans 17 amino acids. In germline, CDR1 is SQVTM, CDR2 ANQGSEA. The CDR3 here is CSIEEREHRSGANVLTF. In nucleotides, the CDR3 is TGCAGCATTGAAGAGAGGGAACATCGCTCTGGGGCCAACGTCCTGACTTTC.

The rearrangement uses TRBV11-2 and TRBJ1-6; TRBD1 matches 7 bases. There are 16 residues in the CDR3. The V segment lost 3 bases and the J segment 6 bases; nucleotides outside the gene matches: 8. CDR1 and CDR2 (germline): SGHAT, FQNNGV. CDR3: CASSLDQGVSNSPLHF. CDR3 bases: TGTGCCAGCAGCTTGGACCAGGGGGTATCTAATTCACCCCTCCACTTT.

At least ten counts were recorded for this clonotype. The chain employs TRBV15 and TRBJ2-2; 7 nucleotides agree with TRBD1. Germline-derived CDR1 and CDR2 are LNHNV and YYDKDF (reference sequence). The V and J ends lost 6 bases and 1 base, in that order; junction bases with no gene match: 2. This CDR3 has 14 amino acids. CDR3 residues: CATRRDRNTGELFF. CDR3 coding DNA: TGTGCCACCAGACGGGACAGGAACACCGGGGAGCTGTTTTTT.

This clonotype was recorded many times. The chain combines TRBV7-2 with TRBJ2-3; D remains ambiguous. The CDR3 extends over 12 amino acids. Trimming took 5 bases from V and 4 from J, leaving 7 bases between them. Germline V gives CDR1 SGHTA, CDR2 FQGNSA. In nucleotides, the CDR3 is TGTGCCAGCAGCCCGTGGGCAGATACGCAGTATTTT. Residues: CASSPWADTQYF.

Only a few counts were recorded for this clonotype. The rearrangement uses TRBV24-1 and TRBJ2-5; 7 positions agree with TRBD2. Trimming took 1 base from V and 4 from J; bases not matched to a gene: 5. Germline-derived CDR1 and CDR2 are KGHDR and SFDVKD. The CDR3 has 15 residues. CDR3 protein: CATSDFSAGVETQYF. CDR3 coding DNA: TGTGCCACCAGTGATTTTTCCGCGGGAGTAGAGACCCAGTACTTC.

Comment on this clonotype: In this CDR3 the conserved last residue, phenylalanine or tryptophan, is missing, so a read error is likely. The J gene is TRBJ2-7, the V gene TRBV28; D may be TRBD1 or TRBD2 (5 bases each). V shed 3 bases and J shed 3 bases, with 12 bases lying between them. CDR1 is MDHEN, CDR2 SYDVKM, per germline. The CDR3 runs to 14 residues. DNA of the CDR3: TGTGCCAGCAGTTTTCCTCTGGGGGACTACGAGCAGTACTCC. Residues: CASSFPLGDYEQYS.

The chain couples TRBV4-1 to TRBJ2-3, with 9 bases aligning to TRBD2. The germline CDR1 and CDR2 sequences are MGHRA and YSYEKL. Trimming at V came to 3 bases and at J to 0 bases, leaving 13 bases not matched to a gene. The CDR3 is 19 amino acids. The CDR3 bases are TGCGCCAGCAGCCACGTAATAGCGGGAGAATCCCTAAGCACAGATACGCAGTATTTT. Amino acid sequence: CASSHVIAGESLSTDTQYF.

As to this clonotype: Given a much more abundant clone one base away, this may be a read error. This sequence joins TRBV10-1 and TRBJ2-1; D is ambiguous. CDR1 WNHNN and CDR2 SYGVQD come from the germline V gene (reference sequence). The CDR3 covers 14 residues. V was cut by 4 bases and J by 4 bases, with 11 bases left in between. CDR3 DNA: TGCGCCAGCAGTGGGTCAGAGGAGTACAATGAGCAGTTCTTC. Translation: CASSGSEEYNEQFF.